Below are 6 T cell receptor beta chains sequenced from a single sample in a study of blood T cell repertoires in COVID-19 (dated by TCRdb to 2020 to 2021). Libraries were prepared through the immunoSEQ multiplex PCR assay. Sourced from immuneACCESS, this table was stored by TCRdb with only in-frame sequences that have V and J called. A share of the clones is absent; for the studies checked, an unresolved V gene accounts for under half, and the remainder has no known explanation. This sample is represented by a few hundred thousand clones; 88% of them were singletons. The ten largest clones represent over 1.5% of the sample. Sequenced input: peripheral blood. These receptors originate from a man between 70 and 80 years old with acute or convalescent COVID-19.

The chain employs TRBV5-1 and TRBJ2-1; no firm D call. Trimming left V 4 bases short and J 0 bases short, with 8 bases between. CDR3 length equals 14 residues. Germline V gene sequence: CDR1 SGHRS, CDR2 YFSETQ. The CDR3 nucleotides are TGCGCCAGCAGCGGGCAGAGCTCCTACAATGAGCAGTTCTTC. As protein: CASSGQSSYNEQFF. Full variable domain (outside the CDR3, taken from reference TRBV5-1 and TRBJ2-1): KAGVTQTPRYLIKTRGQQVTLSCSPISGHRSVSWYQQTPGQGLQFLFEYFSETQRNKGNFPGRFSGRQFSNSRSEMNVSTLELGDSALYLCASSGQSSYNEQFFGPGTRLTVL.

The chain links TRBV28 to TRBJ1-5; 10 positions agree with TRBD1. The V gene end was trimmed by 5 bases and the J gene end by 9 bases; junction bases not matched to a gene: 10. Per germline, CDR1 MDHEN and CDR2 SYDVKM. The CDR3 totals 15 residues. The DNA for the CDR3 is TGTGCCAGCAGTCGGACCGGGACAGGGGACCGGCCCCAGCATTTT. It codes for CASSRTGTGDRPQHF. Filled out from reference TRBV28 and TRBJ1-5, the complete variable domain reads DVKVTQSSRYLVKRTGEKVFLECVQDMDHENMFWYRQDPGLGLRLIYFSYDVKMKEKGDIPEGYSVSREKKERFSLILESASTNQTSMYLCASSRTGTGDRPQHFGDGTRLSIL.

The chain carries TRBV6-5 and TRBJ1-1, with D possibly TRBD1 on 6 matching bases. Germline-derived CDR1 and CDR2 are MNHEY and SVGAGI. The CDR3 loop spans 13 amino acids. V dropped 8 bases and J dropped 1 base, with 11 bases sitting between them. The CDR3 loop is CASCQGQNTEAFF. The CDR3 nucleotides read TGTGCCAGCTGTCAGGGGCAGAACACTGAAGCTTTCTTT.

The rearrangement uses TRBV5-1 and TRBJ2-5; D is unclear. Trimming left V 0 bases short and J 5 bases short, with 11 bases between. This CDR3 has 14 residues. Germline V gene data show CDR1 as SGHRS and CDR2 as YFSETQ. CDR3 sequence: CASSLALPQETQYF. CDR3 coding DNA: TGCGCCAGCAGCTTGGCCCTTCCTCAGGAGACCCAGTACTTC.

The gene calls are TRBV25-1 and TRBJ2-7; D may be TRBD1 (5 bases). This CDR3 is 15 amino acids long. The germline CDR1 and CDR2 sequences are MGHDK and SYGVNS. Trimming shortened V by 6 bases and J by 0 bases, and 15 bases separated the two germline ends. CDR3 amino acids: CASSETRASSYEQYF. In DNA form, the CDR3 reads TGTGCCAGCAGCGAAACCAGGGCTAGCTCCTACGAGCAGTACTTC.

The J gene is TRBJ2-2, the V gene TRBV29-1, with D tentatively TRBD2 (6 bases). V lost 3 bases to trimming and J lost 5 bases, with 7 bases between them. Germline values: CDR1 SQVTM, CDR2 ANQGSEA. This CDR3 contains 12 residues. The DNA of the CDR3 is TGCAGCGTTGAGGAGGGGACCGGGGAGCTGTTTTTT. Its translation: CSVEEGTGELFF.